What follows describes a single TCR beta chain. The antigen remains unidentified. These data originate in a study of Graves' ophthalmopathy and Graves' hyperthyroidism. Whole-study context: Hyperthyroidism showing no ophthalmopathy within 18 months of follow-up was stable. Findings and limits, study-wide: A classifier, a 13-signature model, separated ophthalmopathy from stable hyperthyroidism with approximately 88% sensitivity and around 80% specificity.

Germline lookup yields CDR1 LNHNV and CDR2 YYDKDF (reference sequence). The CDR3 loop spans 18 amino acids. The germline V and J ends were trimmed by 0 bases and 8 bases, with 23 bases remaining between them. From RNA, the CDR3 regions of TCR beta chains were amplified and sequenced. The first-round RT-PCR employed HTBI primers together with the Qiagen OneStep RT-PCR kit. A multiplex PCR was then performed as the second round. A single record per CDR3 protein comes from TCRdb applying MiXCR to the multiplex PCR reads. Among approximately 1.2 million distinct CDR3 sequences, about two fifths were seen once, and the ten largest hold around 10%.

The gene calls are TRBV15 and TRBJ1-5, with a possible D match to TRBD1 (5 bases). Sequencing input: peripheral blood or thyroid tissue (not recorded which). This sequence originates from an adult man with Graves' hyperthyroidism. The CDR3 region is CATSRELEPAGGKEPQHF. CDR3 nucleotides: TGTGCCACCAGCAGAGAATTAGAGCCCGCGGGGGGGAAGGAGCCCCAGCATTTT. The variable domain in full, completed from reference TRBV15 and TRBJ1-5, reads DAMVIQNPRYQVTQFGKPVTLSCSQTLNHNVMYWYQQKSSQAPKLLFHYYDKDFNNEADTPDNFQSRRPNTSFCFLDIRSPGLGDTAMYLCATSRELEPAGGKEPQHFGDGTRLSIL.